The source of this T cell receptor beta chain is a study of CD8+ T cells in alopecia areata (dated by TCRdb to the late 2010s). For context, the study as a whole: The treated patients took part in an open-label pilot trial in which moderate-to-severe alopecia areata was treated with oral tofacitinib at 5 to 10 mg twice daily. Patients stayed on tofacitinib for 6 to 18 months and then had 6 months of follow-up off drug so that delayed response and recurrence could be assessed. In treated patients, disease severity was measured using the SALT score, which gives the percentage of scalp surface area affected. In both human patients and the C3H/HeJ mouse model, the study applied high-throughput TCRbeta sequencing to look at T cell clonal expansion in alopecia areata. In humans, TCRbeta sequencing was performed on scalp tissue and on sorted CD4+ and CD8+ peripheral blood T cells from healthy controls and from patients with patchy or totalis/universalis alopecia areata. Biopsies were taken from tofacitinib-treated patients at baseline and again at 4 and 24 weeks into treatment, and several of those patients also had a later scalp biopsy. Clonality in the scalp was compared among normal scalp (n=4), patchy alopecia areata scalp (n=8), and alopecia totalis/universalis scalp (n=8). RNA was obtained with the PAXgene miRNA kit for fixed scalp, the miRNeasy kit for PBMCs, and the RNeasy kit for mouse skin. TCRbeta CDR3 regions were amplified by immunoSEQ multiplex PCR with 35 Vbeta forward and 13 Jbeta reverse primers. Points the paper makes about the study in general: Scalp TCR repertoire analysis is complicated because resident alphabeta T cells in normal human skin are also sequenced, whereas mouse skin is dominated by gammadelta T cells. With tofacitinib, both scalp clonality and the number of expanded CD8+ clones among the top 100 scalp clones went down significantly. The treated cohort was small, with a single nonresponder, so links between baseline CD8+ expansion and response need larger studies. During tofacitinib treatment, many expanded lesional clones stuck around in both scalp and blood, and this persistence may partly explain why relapse happens after treatment is stopped. Lesional scalp, especially in alopecia totalis/universalis, showed higher clonality and more expanded CD8+ clones than normal scalp, suggesting antigenic drive. TCR sequences shared between patients were less clear than in mice, possibly partly because of HLA diversity in the patient population.

Sample time point, as interpreted from the label and publication: more than 3 weeks on oral tofacitinib. The sample's treatment or condition, from its label and the paper: oral pan-JAK inhibitor, 5-10 mg twice daily. From alopecia areata patients, peripheral blood was collected along with lesional scalp punch biopsies. PBMCs were isolated by density centrifugation and stained for CD3, CD4 and CD8, and CD4+ and CD8+ T cells were sorted on a FACSAria. Library prep was done by the immunoSEQ multiplex PCR assay. To provide template for TCR sequencing, every sample had RNA extracted and reverse transcribed into cDNA. First-strand cDNA was synthesized using SuperScript III with a 2:1 mix of oligo-dT and random hexamers. A synthetic immune receptor repertoire was used to measure amplification bias, and any remaining bias was corrected computationally. As for the original processing: Raw reads were preprocessed for error removal, and CDR3 was defined according to IMGT conventions as running from the conserved cysteine to phenylalanine. Clonality was computed by normalizing Shannon entropy by log2 of the number of productive unique TCRs and subtracting the result from 1. Whether scalp clones were CD4 or CD8 was inferred by matching scalp TCRbeta sequences against CD4 and CD8 repertoires sorted from blood. In TCRdb, the immuneACCESS table is reduced to in-frame sequences with V and J assigned. These tables do not hold every clone; where another copy was compared, an unresolved V gene accounts for under half, and the others remain unexplained. Clone size and V and J calls were adopted from that table, with D and trimming inferred from the DNA. Present in this sample are under 200,000 clones, about 71% of which were seen just once. The ten largest make up approximately 0.91% of the sample.

From cysteine to phenylalanine, the CDR3 is 12 amino acids long. CDR3 DNA is the only sequence kept; it has 36 bases, read in frame from the first base. At the junction V is shortened by 3 bases and J by 9 bases, with 6 bases in between. Reading the germline V gene gives CDR1 SGHAT and CDR2 FQNNGV. Concerning this clone: The antigen this receptor binds is unknown. No base quality values were provided; no much bigger clone lies one nucleotide off.

The receptor comes from a human donor with alopecia areata. Specimen: CD4+ T cells sorted from blood, collected at week 4, from a patient treated with tofacitinib. The chain employs TRBV11-2 and TRBJ1-6, with no D gene named confidently. The CDR3 protein is CASSFPGSPLHF. DNA sequence: TGTGCCAGCAGCTTCCCTGGTTCACCCCTCCACTTT.